This record concerns one TCR beta chain sequence. Its antigen is unknown. Treatment here: over 15 received Ad26.COV2.S at low or high dose, single or two shots; about 5 received placebo; per-sample allocation not given. Specimen acquisition occurred on day 63 following the initial vaccine or placebo injection. The source of the sample is a study of Ad26.COV2.S vaccination and SARS-CoV-2 variants. The overall study: Donor joined the COV1001 Ad26.COV2.S trial arm. The study, taken as a whole, reports: The analyses of TCR breadth and depth may have understated the size of total T cell responses. Non-spike TCR breadth was similar in vaccine and placebo recipients.

Here immunoSEQ multiplex PCR was the method, and the copy in TCRdb shows in-frame clones only, minus some. The sample carries some 250,000 clones, roughly 90% recorded once. The CDR3 has 12 residues. Material: peripheral blood, obtained in a trial of Ad26.COV2.S vaccine versus placebo. This chain joins TRBV21-1 and TRBJ2-5; the table's TRBD2 call for D was not verified on the DNA. TRBV21-1 constitutes a pseudogene. The sequence was collected from a person between 18 and 59 years old who received the Ad26.COV2.S COVID-19 vaccine or a placebo. CDR3: CASSKSEETQYF. The CDR3 DNA follows: TGTGCCAGCAGCAAATCGGAGGAGACCCAGTACTTC.